The 32 T cell receptor beta chains below all came from one sample that was sequenced in a study of T-cell memory formation after mild COVID-19. A single record per CDR3 protein comes from TCRdb applying MiXCR to the 5' RACE reads. Of 540,000 or so distinct CDR3 sequences in the sample, about a fifth were seen once. Material for sequencing was PBMCs or a T cell subset sorted from them (not recorded which). The receptor source for this set is an adult woman who had mild COVID-19 (a few samples of this study predate the infection). Cell type and time point are not known.

The chain links TRBV2 to TRBJ2-5, with 9 nucleotides matching TRBD2. Per the germline V gene, CDR1 is SNHLY and CDR2 is FYNNEI. CDR3 length: 16 amino acids. The trim removed 6 bases at V and 4 bases at J, leaving 12 bases unmatched. CDR3 residues: CASRDPGTSLTETQYF. In DNA form, the CDR3 reads TGTGCCAGCAGAGACCCCGGGACTAGCCTCACAGAGACCCAGTACTTC.

A few counts support this clonotype. The chain combines TRBV11-2 with TRBJ2-1, with a tentative D call TRBD2 (6 bases). This CDR3 is built from 15 residues. The germline gives CDR1 SGHAT, CDR2 FQNNGV. Trimming pared 5 bases from V and 5 bases from J, leaving 16 bases between. The DNA of the CDR3 is TGTGCCAGCAGCGAGGGACTCCGCTTAAACAATGAGCAGTTCTTC. Translation gives CASSEGLRLNNEQFF.

This chain uses TRBV24-1 with TRBJ1-2; 7 bases are a match to TRBD1. Germline-derived CDR1 and CDR2 are KGHDR and SFDVKD. V trimming: 3 bases; J trimming: 2 bases; junction bases outside the gene matches: 2. The CDR3 consists of 14 residues. CDR3 in amino acids: CATSDPTGNYGYTF. DNA for the CDR3: TGTGCCACCAGTGATCCGACAGGGAACTATGGCTACACCTTC.

This chain uses TRBV12-3 or TRBV12-4 with TRBJ2-1; possible D gene TRBD2, 6 bases. This CDR3 spans 16 amino acids. V was cut by 6 bases and J by 0 bases, with 15 bases left in between. The CDR3 DNA reads TGTGCCAGCAGCCCCAGGTCGGGGGACTCCTACAATGAGCAGTTCTTC. Its translation: CASSPRSGDSYNEQFF.

J is TRBJ2-3 and V is TRBV5-1; 7 nucleotides align to TRBD2. V lost 3 bases, J lost 3 bases, and 10 bases stayed unmatched. Germline assignment: CDR1 SGHRS and CDR2 YFSETQ. This CDR3 is 16 amino acids long. The DNA for the CDR3 is TGCGCCAGCAGCTATTTAGCGGGCGGGAGAACAGATACGCAGTATTTT. Its protein is CASSYLAGGRTDTQYF. The whole variable domain, remainder taken from reference TRBV5-1 and TRBJ2-3, is KAGVTQTPRYLIKTRGQQVTLSCSPISGHRSVSWYQQTPGQGLQFLFEYFSETQRNKGNFPGRFSGRQFSNSRSEMNVSTLELGDSALYLCASSYLAGGRTDTQYFGPGTRLTVL.

The chain joins TRBV18 to TRBJ2-7; TRBD1 is a possible D gene (5 bases). Trimming removed 2 bases at V and 4 bases at J, with 15 bases between. This CDR3 spans 15 amino acids. The germline V gene has CDR1 KGHSH and CDR2 LQKENI. In DNA, the CDR3 is TGTGCCAGCTCACCAACCGCAGGGCGAATATACGAGCAGTACTTC. Amino acid sequence: CASSPTAGRIYEQYF.

CDR3 amino acids: CASSPRLGSNTEAFF. The CDR3 DNA reads TGTGCCAGCAGCCCGAGACTGGGGTCGAACACTGAAGCTTTCTTT. The chain uses TRBV7-9 and TRBJ1-1; no clear D. The CDR3 is made up of 15 amino acids. V was trimmed by 5 bases and J by 1 base, leaving 14 bases between them. Germline CDR1 is SEHNR and CDR2 is FQNEAQ (reference sequence). The full variable domain, in which reference TRBV7-9 and TRBJ1-1 provide the parts outside the CDR3, is DTGVSQNPRHKITKRGQNVTFRCDPISEHNRLYWYRQTLGQGPEFLTYFQNEAQLEKSRLLSDRFSAERPKGSFSTLEIQRTEQGDSAMYLCASSPRLGSNTEAFFGQGTRLTVV.

This clonotype showed up many times. The rearrangement uses TRBV7-8 and TRBJ2-1; 10 bases map to TRBD2. Unmatched junction bases numbered 10, after V lost 8 bases and J lost 3 bases. CDR3 length equals 16 residues. The germline V gene encodes CDR1 SGHVS and CDR2 FQNEAQ. The CDR3 region has the DNA TGTGCCAGCTCTCCGGGACTAGCGATTTTCTACAATGAGCAGTTCTTC. It translates to CASSPGLAIFYNEQFF.

This clonotype was detected only a few times. V is TRBV7-3 and J is TRBJ2-1; the match to TRBD1 covers 9 bases. The CDR3 covers 13 residues. After removal of 5 bases from V and 10 bases from J, the junction contained 6 bases not matched to a gene. Germline assignment: CDR1 SGHTA and CDR2 FQGTGA. CDR3 sequence: CASSPQDRGEQFF. For the CDR3, the DNA is TGTGCCAGCAGCCCCCAGGACAGGGGAGAGCAGTTCTTC.

The V call is TRBV7-2, the J call TRBJ1-3; D call uncertain. The germline V gene encodes CDR1 SGHTA and CDR2 FQGNSA. CDR3 length equals 15 residues. V lost 2 bases, J lost 0 bases, and 8 bases lay in between. CDR3 DNA sequence: TGTGCCAGCAGCTTACGGACTCCCTCTGGAAACACCATATATTTT. Translated: CASSLRTPSGNTIYF.

This clonotype occurred a few times. V usage is TRBV28 and J usage is TRBJ1-6; the D is unclear. CDR1 is MDHEN and CDR2 is SYDVKM in the germline V gene. V dropped 4 bases and J dropped 6 bases, with 19 bases sitting between them. The CDR3 runs to 17 residues. The CDR3 protein is CASSSGPVLPLNSPLHF. The CDR3 DNA reads TGTGCCAGCAGTTCGGGCCCGGTCCTACCACTTAATTCACCCCTCCACTTT.

This clonotype came up a few times. The CDR3 here is CASSQGGATEAFF. The CDR3 region has the DNA TGTGCCAGCAGCCAAGGGGGGGCCACTGAAGCTTTCTTT. The rearrangement links TRBV3-1 to TRBJ1-1; perhaps TRBD1 as D (6 bases). This CDR3 region has 13 residues. V was trimmed by 1 base and J by 4 bases, leaving 7 bases between them. The germline V gene encodes CDR1 LGHDT and CDR2 YNNKEL (reference sequence). The whole variable domain, remainder taken from reference TRBV3-1 and TRBJ1-1, is DTAVSQTPKYLVTQMGNDKSIKCEQNLGHDTMYWYKQDSKKFLKIMFSYNNKELIINETVPNRFSPKSPDKAHLNLHINSLELGDSAVYFCASSQGGATEAFFGQGTRLTVV.

This clonotype was seen a few times. This chain connects TRBV5-1 to TRBJ2-1; a weak D match, TRBD2 (5 bases). Deletions cut 5 bases from V and 6 bases from J, with 15 bases between. The CDR3 loop spans 14 amino acids. Germline CDR1 is SGHRS and CDR2 is YFSETQ. The CDR3 reads CASRVVALGNEQFF. In DNA, the CDR3 is TGCGCCAGCAGGGTAGTAGCGTTAGGCAATGAGCAGTTCTTC.

This clonotype has more than one count but fewer than ten. The chain has TRBV18 and TRBJ2-3; D uncertain. Germline CDR1 KGHSH, CDR2 LQKENI. The CDR3 is 15 amino acids. V was cut by 1 base and J by 4 bases, with 12 bases left in between. CDR3 nucleotides: TGTGCCAGCTCACCACGAACGACCGTAGCAGATACGCAGTATTTT. It is translated as CASSPRTTVADTQYF.

This clonotype was detected only a few times. The genes are TRBV9 and TRBJ2-3; D possibly matches TRBD1 or TRBD2 (5 bases each). V was cut by 6 bases and J by 4 bases, with 15 bases left in between. The CDR3 has 14 residues. Per the germline V gene, CDR1 is SGDLS and CDR2 is YYNGEE. This CDR3 is CASTIGGNADTQYF. In DNA form, the CDR3 reads TGTGCCAGCACCATTGGGGGAAATGCAGATACGCAGTATTTT.

Notes on this clonotype: This may stem from a read error, because a much larger clone lies one nucleotide away. The rearrangement links TRBV12-5 to TRBJ1-1; D gene uncertain. This CDR3 spans 11 amino acids. Between the trimmed V and J ends, which lost 6 bases and 10 bases, there was a span of 12 bases. Germline CDR1 reads LGHNT; CDR2 reads FRNRAP. The CDR3 region is CASGLNFGAFF. Written as DNA, the CDR3 is TGTGCTAGTGGCCTGAACTTTGGAGCTTTCTTT.

V usage is TRBV5-1 and J usage is TRBJ1-1; a weak D match, TRBD1 (6 bases). The germline gives CDR1 SGHRS, CDR2 YFSETQ. The CDR3 is 14 residues long. The germline V and J ends were trimmed by 3 bases and 8 bases, with 17 bases remaining between them. The CDR3 coding sequence is TGCGCCAGCAGCTCGAGGGACACCCTGGGGGAAGCTTTCTTT. It yields the protein CASSSRDTLGEAFF.

This chain connects TRBV19 to TRBJ2-7; D possibly corresponds to TRBD1 (6 bases). This CDR3 comprises 17 residues. The germline V gene has CDR1 LNHDA and CDR2 SQIVND (reference sequence). With 4 bases removed from V and 0 bases from J, the gap between germline ends came to 19 bases. The CDR3: CASSTPLDSLSSYEQYF. CDR3 coding DNA: TGTGCCAGTAGTACCCCATTGGACAGCCTCTCCTCCTACGAGCAGTACTTC.

This clonotype was observed a few times. CDR3: CASSRLAGAPRGDTQYF. The DNA of the CDR3 is TGCGCCAGCAGCCGACTAGCGGGGGCCCCGAGGGGAGATACGCAGTATTTT. The chain is built from TRBV5-1 and TRBJ2-3; 12 bases match TRBD2. V trimming: 4 bases; J trimming: 5 bases; junction bases outside the gene matches: 11. Looked up from germline, CDR1 is SGHRS and CDR2 is YFSETQ. This CDR3 contains 17 residues.

This clonotype was found many times. The J gene is TRBJ2-7, the V gene TRBV5-1; 9 bases line up with TRBD2. J gave up 6 bases and V 0 bases, and 7 bases lay outside the gene matches. The CDR3 has 15 amino acids. Per germline, CDR1 SGHRS and CDR2 YFSETQ. CDR3 residues: CASSLDALAGFEQYF. The CDR3 bases are TGCGCCAGCAGCTTGGATGCTCTAGCGGGGTTCGAGCAGTACTTC.

The V gene is TRBV29-1, the J gene TRBJ2-3, with no clear D. Germline-derived CDR1 and CDR2 are SQVTM and ANQGSEA. The CDR3 covers 12 residues. V was trimmed by 3 bases and J by 1 base, leaving 5 bases between them. The CDR3 region has the DNA TGCAGCGTTGACCAGGGCACAGATACGCAGTATTTT. This encodes CSVDQGTDTQYF.

This sequence joins TRBV20-1 and TRBJ2-1; TRBD2 aligns across 10 bases. Germline V gives CDR1 DFQATT, CDR2 SNEGSKA (reference sequence). V was pared by 5 bases and J by 2 bases, with 9 bases of the junction left unmatched. The CDR3 is made up of 16 amino acids. DNA for the CDR3: TGCAGTGCTTCACTACTAGCGGGATCGACCTACAATGAGCAGTTCTTC. Amino acid sequence: CSASLLAGSTYNEQFF.

The V and J genes are TRBV6-5 and TRBJ1-1; D is perhaps TRBD1 (5 bases). The V end lost 2 bases, the J end lost 10 bases, and 17 bases lay between the germline ends. Germline V gene lookup returns CDR1 MNHEY and CDR2 SVGAGI. The CDR3 is 14 amino acids. DNA for the CDR3: TGTGCCAGCAGTTACCTCGCCAGGGAGATGACAGCTTTCTTT. This codes for CASSYLAREMTAFF.

The V and J genes are TRBV29-1 and TRBJ1-2, with D tentatively TRBD1 (6 bases). V was cut by 7 bases and J by 4 bases, with 16 bases left in between. Germline CDR1 is SQVTM and CDR2 is ANQGSEA. The CDR3 is 13 amino acids. CDR3 DNA sequence: TGCAGCGCTGGGGGGCAGTACTCCTATGGCTACACCTTC. It yields the protein CSAGGQYSYGYTF.

In this sample, this clonotype turned up many times. The gene calls are TRBV7-7 and TRBJ2-1; 9 bases agree with TRBD2. Germline V CDR1 and CDR2: SSHAT, FNYEAQ (reference sequence). CDR3 size: 14 residues. After removal of 0 bases from V and 7 bases from J, the junction contained 1 base not matched to a gene. The CDR3 reads CASSLAGLANEQFF. CDR3 sequence (DNA): TGTGCCAGCAGCTTAGCGGGACTAGCAAATGAGCAGTTCTTC.

Notes on this clonotype: A junction boundary mismatches the germline segment, possibly from a read error. The V and J genes are TRBV12-3 or TRBV12-4 and TRBJ2-1, with D uncertain. This CDR3 region has 12 residues. The CDR3 bases are TGTACCAGCAGTTTCCCCGGGAATGAGCAGTTCTTC. This translates into CTSSFPGNEQFF.

The V and J genes are TRBV2 and TRBJ1-1; TRBD1 aligns across 8 bases. This CDR3 is 14 amino acids long. Germline V CDR1 and CDR2: SNHLY, FYNNEI. The trim removed 8 bases at V and 4 bases at J, leaving 9 bases unmatched. The CDR3 loop reads CASVQTGVGTEAFF. The DNA for the CDR3 is TGTGCCAGCGTTCAGACAGGGGTTGGCACTGAAGCTTTCTTT.

This clonotype was counted ten times or more. The V call is TRBV7-6, the J call TRBJ2-3, with a weak D call TRBD2 (5 bases). Germline V gene sequence: CDR1 SGHVS, CDR2 FNYEAQ. The length of the CDR3 is 17 residues. Trimming left V 2 bases short and J 0 bases short, with 15 bases between. CDR3 in amino acids: CASSLLVATSSTDTQYF. The CDR3 DNA reads TGTGCCAGCAGCTTACTGGTAGCGACTTCAAGCACAGATACGCAGTATTTT.

The genes are TRBV12-3 or TRBV12-4 and TRBJ2-2, with D hard to call. This CDR3 contains 15 residues. V was cut by 5 bases and J by 4 bases, with 14 bases left in between. This CDR3 is CASSALEQLTGELFF. CDR3 sequence (DNA): TGTGCCAGCAGTGCCCTGGAGCAGCTCACCGGGGAGCTGTTTTTT.

This clonotype was observed a handful of times. This chain uses TRBV5-5 with TRBJ1-2, with 7 bases aligning to TRBD1. The CDR3 is 14 amino acids. Germline trimming cut 3 bases from V and 5 bases from J; bases unmatched to any gene: 7. Germline-derived CDR1 and CDR2 are SGHKS and YYEKEE (reference sequence). CDR3 nucleotide sequence: TGTGCCAGCAGCTCAGCAGACAGGGTTTATGGCTACACCTTC. It specifies CASSSADRVYGYTF.

The V and J genes are TRBV20-1 and TRBJ2-2; D is uncertain. The germline V gene encodes CDR1 DFQATT and CDR2 SNEGSKA (reference sequence). The CDR3 runs to 11 residues. Trimming pared 6 bases from V and 6 bases from J, leaving 8 bases between. The chain's CDR3 is CSAASSGELFF. DNA of the CDR3: TGCAGTGCCGCTTCGTCCGGGGAGCTGTTTTTT.

This clonotype was counted only a few times. The gene calls are TRBV12-3 or TRBV12-4 and TRBJ2-7; D might be TRBD1 (6 bases). V was shortened by 6 bases and J by 5 bases, with 20 bases between the two germline ends. The CDR3 contains 15 residues. The CDR3 region has the DNA TGTGCCAGCAGCGTAGGGGGAGCAGGAATCGACGAGCAGTACTTC. It yields the protein CASSVGGAGIDEQYF.